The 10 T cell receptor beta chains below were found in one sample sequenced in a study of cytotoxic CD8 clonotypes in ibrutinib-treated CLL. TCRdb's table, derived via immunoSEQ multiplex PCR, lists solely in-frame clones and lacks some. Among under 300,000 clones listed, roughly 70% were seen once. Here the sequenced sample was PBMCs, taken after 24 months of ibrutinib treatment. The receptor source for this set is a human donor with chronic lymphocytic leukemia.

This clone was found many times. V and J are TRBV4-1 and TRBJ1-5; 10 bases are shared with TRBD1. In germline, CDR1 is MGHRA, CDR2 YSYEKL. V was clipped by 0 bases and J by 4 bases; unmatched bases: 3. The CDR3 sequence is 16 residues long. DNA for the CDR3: TGCGCCAGCAGCCAAGATGCGGGACAGGGGAATCAGCCCCAGCATTTT. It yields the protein CASSQDAGQGNQPQHF.

CDR3 bases: TGCAGCGTGGCTCAGGGGTCGGATACGCAGTATTTT. Its translation is CSVAQGSDTQYF. The rearrangement uses TRBV29-1 and TRBJ2-3; a possible D gene is TRBD1 (6 bases). Trimming took 6 bases from V and 6 from J, leaving 13 bases between them. The germline gives CDR1 SQVTM, CDR2 ANQGSEA. The CDR3 runs to 12 residues.

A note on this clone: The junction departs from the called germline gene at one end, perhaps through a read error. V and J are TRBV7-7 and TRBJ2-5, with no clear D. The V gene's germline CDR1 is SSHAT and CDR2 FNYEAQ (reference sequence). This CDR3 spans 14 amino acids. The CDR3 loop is CASSPRLTQETQYF. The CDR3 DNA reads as TGTGCTAGCAGCCCCAGGCTAACCCAAGAGACCCAGTACTTC. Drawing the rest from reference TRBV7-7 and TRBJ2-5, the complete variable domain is GAGVSQSPRYKVTKRGQDVTLRCDPISSHATLYWYQQALGQGPEFLTYFNYEAQPDKSGLPSDRFSAERPEGSISTLTIQRTEQRDSAMYRCASSPRLTQETQYFGPGTRLLVL.

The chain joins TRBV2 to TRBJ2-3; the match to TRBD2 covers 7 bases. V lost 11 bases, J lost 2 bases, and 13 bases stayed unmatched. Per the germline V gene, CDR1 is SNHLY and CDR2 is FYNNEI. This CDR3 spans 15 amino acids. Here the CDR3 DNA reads TGTGCCTCTCCGGGTGGCCTAGCGGCCACAGATACGCAGTATTTT. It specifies CASPGGLAATDTQYF.

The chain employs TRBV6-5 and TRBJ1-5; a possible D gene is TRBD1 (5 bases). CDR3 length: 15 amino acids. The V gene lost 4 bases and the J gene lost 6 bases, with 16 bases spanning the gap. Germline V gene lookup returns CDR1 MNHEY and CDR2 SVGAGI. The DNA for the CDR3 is TGTGCCAGCAGTTCCGGCGGGGGGGAAAGTCAGCCCCAGCATTTT. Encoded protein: CASSSGGGESQPQHF.

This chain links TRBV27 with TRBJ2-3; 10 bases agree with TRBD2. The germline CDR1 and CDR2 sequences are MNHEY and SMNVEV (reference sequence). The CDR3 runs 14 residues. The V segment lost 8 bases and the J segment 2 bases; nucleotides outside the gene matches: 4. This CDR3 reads CASLGLAATDTQYF. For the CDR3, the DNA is TGTGCCAGCCTAGGACTAGCGGCCACAGATACGCAGTATTTT.

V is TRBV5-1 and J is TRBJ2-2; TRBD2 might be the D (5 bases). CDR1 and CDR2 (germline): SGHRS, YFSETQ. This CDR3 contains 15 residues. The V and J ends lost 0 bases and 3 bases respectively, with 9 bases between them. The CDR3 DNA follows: TGCGCCAGCAGCTTGGGATGGCGGGACACCGGGGAGCTGTTTTTT. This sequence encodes CASSLGWRDTGELFF. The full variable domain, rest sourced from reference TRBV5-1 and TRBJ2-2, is KAGVTQTPRYLIKTRGQQVTLSCSPISGHRSVSWYQQTPGQGLQFLFEYFSETQRNKGNFPGRFSGRQFSNSRSEMNVSTLELGDSALYLCASSLGWRDTGELFFGEGSRLTVL.

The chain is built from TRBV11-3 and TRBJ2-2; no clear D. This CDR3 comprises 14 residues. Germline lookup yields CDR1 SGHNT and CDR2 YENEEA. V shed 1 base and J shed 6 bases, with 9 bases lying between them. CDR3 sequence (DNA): TGTGCCAGCAGCTTAGGAGGAGTGGCCGGGGAGCTGTTTTTT. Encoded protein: CASSLGGVAGELFF.

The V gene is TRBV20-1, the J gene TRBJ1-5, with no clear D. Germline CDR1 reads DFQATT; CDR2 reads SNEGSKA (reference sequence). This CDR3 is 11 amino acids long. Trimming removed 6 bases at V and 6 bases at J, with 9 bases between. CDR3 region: CSAPEGQPQHF. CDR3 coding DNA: TGCAGTGCCCCCGAGGGTCAGCCCCAGCATTTT.

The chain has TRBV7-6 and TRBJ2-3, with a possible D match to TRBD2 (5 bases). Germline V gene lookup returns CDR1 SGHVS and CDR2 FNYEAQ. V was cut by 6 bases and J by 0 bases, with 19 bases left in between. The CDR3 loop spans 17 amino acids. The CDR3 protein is CASSRVGSGTSTDTQYF. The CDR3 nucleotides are TGTGCCAGCAGTCGGGTTGGGAGCGGCACTAGCACAGATACGCAGTATTTT.